The rows below give T cell receptor beta chains drawn from one sample of a study of T cells expressing NK-cell markers. No DNA is given; TCRdb re-called the 5' RACE reads and lists each CDR3 protein once. The clone table shows some 390,000 distinct CDR3 sequences, with the ten largest holding around a tenth. The source material was blood T cells: a sorted CD56 or NKG2C T cell subset, CD4+ or CD8+ T cells, or bulk PBMC T cells (not recorded which). Receptors were obtained from a woman in her 50s in good health. CDR3s include the opening cysteine and the closing phenylalanine or tryptophan. Fields, in order: V gene, J gene, CDR3 protein.

v_gene: TRBV3-1; j_gene: TRBJ2-7; CDR3aa: CASSQGTGANEQYF
v_gene: TRBV12-3/TRBV12-4; j_gene: TRBJ1-6; CDR3aa: CASRISGNSPLHF
v_gene: TRBV5-5; j_gene: TRBJ2-3; CDR3aa: CASSRGPAGSTDTQYF
v_gene: TRBV15; j_gene: TRBJ2-5; CDR3aa: CATSRDRYQEASLQETQYF
v_gene: TRBV29-1; j_gene: TRBJ2-3; CDR3aa: CSVAGTSSTDTQYF
v_gene: TRBV29-1; j_gene: TRBJ2-7; CDR3aa: CSVESPRLAGTYEQYF
v_gene: TRBV7-9; j_gene: TRBJ1-1; CDR3aa: CASSPYRAGTEAFF
v_gene: TRBV3-1; j_gene: TRBJ2-2; CDR3aa: CASSPSGRFTGELFF
v_gene: TRBV7-8; j_gene: TRBJ2-1; CDR3aa: CASSLSTSYNEQFF
v_gene: TRBV3-1; j_gene: TRBJ2-1; CDR3aa: CASSPRFGGASSYNEQFF
v_gene: TRBV6-5; j_gene: TRBJ1-4; CDR3aa: CASSQGGVTSNEKLFF
v_gene: TRBV12-3/TRBV12-4; j_gene: TRBJ2-3; CDR3aa: CASSLGRTSGITDTQYF
v_gene: TRBV27; j_gene: TRBJ2-1; CDR3aa: CASSRGLTDSRFF
v_gene: TRBV5-1; j_gene: TRBJ2-6; CDR3aa: CASSLGGTTLSGANVLTF
v_gene: TRBV4-1; j_gene: TRBJ2-1; CDR3aa: CASSHIRDQQFF
v_gene: TRBV10-2; j_gene: TRBJ1-5; CDR3aa: CASREAQTNQPQHF
v_gene: TRBV11-2; j_gene: TRBJ2-4; CDR3aa: CASSLDPAGGAKNIQYF
v_gene: TRBV12-3/TRBV12-4; j_gene: TRBJ2-7; CDR3aa: CASSLGIPLQMGYEQYF
v_gene: TRBV30; j_gene: TRBJ2-1; CDR3aa: CAWTRRGASSYNEQFF
v_gene: TRBV5-5; j_gene: TRBJ2-1; CDR3aa: CASSLVAGRINDEQFF
v_gene: TRBV21-1; j_gene: TRBJ2-2; CDR3aa: CASSKGHTGTANTGELFF
v_gene: TRBV29-1; j_gene: TRBJ2-1; CDR3aa: CSVDGMGLAGGLSSYNEQFF
v_gene: TRBV5-5; j_gene: TRBJ2-2; CDR3aa: CASTMIFTGELFF
v_gene: TRBV14; j_gene: TRBJ2-7; CDR3aa: CASSQVASGIGEQYF
v_gene: TRBV5-1; j_gene: TRBJ2-7; CDR3aa: CASSLRQRAEQYF